This T cell receptor beta chain is from a study of T cell repertoires in cytomegalovirus infection. Across the whole study: Peptides in the study included HLA-C-restricted and HLA-B-restricted CMV epitopes. CMV infection together with matching HLA type was indicated by public TCR beta signatures.

This clonotype was counted only a few times. What it binds is unknown. CDR3 length equals 15 residues. Trimming removed 2 bases from V and 1 base from J, with 10 bases in between. Germline V gene lookup returns CDR1 MNHEY and CDR2 SMNVEV (reference sequence). TCRdb analysed the reads with MiXCR anew, one entry per CDR3 protein. The data hold fewer than 1,000,000 distinct CDR3 sequences, with 30% to 40% observed a single time. Overall study findings and caveats: Frequencies of public TCR beta families were cumulated, and this identified carriers of CMV plus the relevant HLA. Predominance within the ex vivo response was attributable to HLA-C-restricted CMV-specific TCR beta clonotypes.

This receptor was obtained from a human donor in good health (CMV status not recorded). Some clones in this sample may be carry-over from other donors' samples. The rearrangement links TRBV27 to TRBJ2-3; D is unresolved. This specimen was cultured CD8+ T cells from PBMCs, taken from culture after CMV antigen stimulation. CDR3 DNA: TGTGCCAGCAGTTTAATCCACTTGGGCACAGATACGCAGTATTTT. Translating gives CASSLIHLGTDTQYF.